This T cell receptor beta chain was identified in a study of cytomegalovirus exposure and HLA in healthy donors. Study-level results: Immune exposure was documented only through CMV serostatus. The authors considered a cluster of highly shared sequence variants likely to be a sequencing artifact. TCR association rates varied by HLA locus in a later analysis, with DRB1 highest and HLA-C lowest.

The PCR made use of 60 Vbeta and 13 Jbeta primers. Some clones are missing from TCRdb's copy, which holds only in-frame ones; the method was immunoSEQ multiplex PCR. Altogether over 120,000 clones are present, around 86% being singletons, with the ten largest covering 2.5% to 3%. The donors comprised healthy bone marrow donors. As concerns this clone: The target antigen is unknown.

The CDR3 has 13 amino acids. Germline CDR1 is MNHNS and CDR2 is SASEGT. Trimming took off 8 bases at V and 2 bases at J, with 12 bases between the two ends. The sequenced material came from PBMCs. The rearrangement joins TRBV6-1 to TRBJ2-5; weak D call: TRBD1 (5 bases). The sequence was obtained from a woman in her twenties or thirties in good health and CMV-seronegative. The CDR3 loop reads CASCNRQQETQYF. CDR3 nucleotides: TGTGCCAGCTGCAACAGGCAACAAGAGACCCAGTACTTC.